A single sample is the source of the 10 T cell receptor beta chains below, sequenced in a study of vaccination and CD4 T cells after COVID-19. These receptors have no identified antigens. Cultured CD4+ T cell DNA underwent sequencing with the Oncomine TCR Beta short-read assay. Each CDR3 protein gets one entry after TCRdb re-called the PCR reads with MiXCR. The table has around 21,000 distinct CDR3 sequences, about 56% seen once. Treatment meaning: 10-day PBMC culture with coronavirus spike peptide pools or control peptides (ViraFEST assay). Input material: CD4+ T cells from blood, cultured in vitro. These TCRs come from a human donor who had recovered from COVID-19.

This clonotype showed up just a few times. The chain carries TRBV20-1 and TRBJ1-5; D not resolved. CDR1 and CDR2 from the germline V gene are DFQATT and SNEGSKA (reference sequence). Trimming shortened V by 0 bases and J by 4 bases, and 4 bases separated the two germline ends. The CDR3 spans 12 residues. CDR3 region: CSARDGNQPQHF. Written as DNA, the CDR3 is TGCAGTGCTAGAGACGGAAATCAGCCCCAGCATTTT.

V and J are TRBV11-3 and TRBJ2-7, with D unclear. Looked up from germline, CDR1 is SGHNT and CDR2 is YENEEA. Trimming took 0 bases from V and 2 from J, leaving 17 bases between them. The CDR3 contains 17 residues. The CDR3 here is CASSLDSPGQSTYEQYF. CDR3 nucleotide sequence: TGTGCCAGCAGCTTAGATTCCCCGGGCCAGTCTACCTACGAGCAGTACTTC.

This clonotype was observed once. The chain links TRBV20-1 to TRBJ2-5; 10 bases are shared with TRBD1. There are 15 residues in the CDR3. With V trimmed by 0 bases and J by 5 bases, 6 bases remained unmatched. Germline V CDR1 and CDR2: DFQATT, SNEGSKA (reference sequence). The CDR3 DNA follows: TGCAGTGCTAGAGATCCCCGGACAGGGGGTGAGACCCAGTACTTC. Protein: CSARDPRTGGETQYF.

The chain has TRBV7-9 and TRBJ2-3; D may be TRBD2 (6 bases). The germline gives CDR1 SEHNR, CDR2 FQNEAQ (reference sequence). This CDR3 is 16 amino acids long. V shed 5 bases and J shed 4 bases, with 19 bases lying between them. CDR3 residues: CASSVSTTGVADTQYF. CDR3 in DNA: TGTGCCAGCAGCGTCAGTACTACGGGGGTGGCAGATACGCAGTATTTT.

The chain employs TRBV2 and TRBJ2-1; D uncertain. The CDR3 is made up of 13 amino acids. The germline CDR1 and CDR2 sequences are SNHLY and FYNNEI. V gave up 3 bases and J gave up 6 bases, with 9 bases separating them. Here the CDR3 reads CASSDVSVNEQFF. The CDR3 bases are TGTGCCAGCAGTGACGTGTCCGTCAATGAGCAGTTCTTC.

This sequence joins TRBV6-1 and TRBJ2-7; 7 bases fit TRBD1. Trimming cost V 4 bases and J 1 base; bases outside gene matches: 7. Per the germline V gene, CDR1 is MNHNS and CDR2 is SASEGT. CDR3 length equals 15 residues. The CDR3 nucleotides are TGTGCCAGCAGTGCAGGGACAGCGCGATCCTACGAGCAGTACTTC. This gives the protein CASSAGTARSYEQYF.

V is TRBV5-1 and J is TRBJ2-7; possibly TRBD2 for D (5 bases). V shed 0 bases and J shed 3 bases, with 13 bases lying between them. The germline CDR1 and CDR2 sequences are SGHRS and YFSETQ. This CDR3 is 15 amino acids long. This CDR3 is CASSLGLRVDYEQYF. CDR3 coding DNA: TGCGCCAGCAGCTTGGGACTACGTGTGGACTACGAGCAGTACTTC.

The count of this clonotype is one. This chain connects TRBV6-1 to TRBJ1-5, with D uncertain. The CDR3 spans 15 residues. Trimming removed 6 bases from V and 5 bases from J, with 17 bases in between. From germline, CDR1 is MNHNS and CDR2 SASEGT. The CDR3 DNA reads as TGTGCCAGCAGAGCCCTTCGGAGAGTAGATCAGCCCCAGCATTTT. This translates into CASRALRRVDQPQHF.

This clonotype was seen a few times. This sequence joins TRBV12-3 or TRBV12-4 and TRBJ2-7, with D possibly being TRBD1 (6 bases). The CDR3 runs to 16 residues. Between the trimmed V and J ends, which lost 6 bases and 0 bases, there was a span of 18 bases. The CDR3 DNA is TGTGCCAGCAGCCTCCTCACAGGGCCGGGCTCCTACGAGCAGTACTTC. Its translation is CASSLLTGPGSYEQYF.

The count of this clonotype is one. At one end the junction does not follow the germline gene, possibly because of a read error. This rearrangement joins TRBV5-4 to TRBJ2-2; D assignment may be TRBD1 or TRBD2 (5 bases each). The CDR3 has 16 residues. Germline V lookup: CDR1 SGHNT, CDR2 YYREEE (reference sequence). This chain's CDR3 is CASRLVGTTNTGELFF. In DNA, the CDR3 is TGTGCCAGCAGATTGGTCGGGACCACGAACACCGGGGAGCTGTTTTTT.